These 9 T cell receptor beta chains share one sample of origin, sequenced in a study of cytomegalovirus exposure and HLA in healthy donors. Sequencing used immunoSEQ multiplex PCR; TCRdb keeps in-frame clones, though not all of them. In the table there are 140,000 or so clones, around 89% of which are singletons. The sequenced sample consisted of PBMCs. These receptor sequences come from a woman in her 30s in good health and CMV-seropositive.

The V call is TRBV6-1, the J call TRBJ1-1, with 7 positions matching TRBD1. This CDR3 has 17 residues. CDR1 MNHNS and CDR2 SASEGT come from the germline V gene. With 4 bases clipped from V and 4 bases from J, the junction kept 15 bases outside the gene matches. The CDR3 reads CASSGYRGRLSGTEAFF. The CDR3, as DNA: TGTGCCAGCAGTGGCTACAGGGGTAGGCTGTCGGGCACTGAAGCTTTCTTT.

V and J are TRBV5-1 and TRBJ2-5; weak D call: TRBD2 (8 bases). This CDR3 contains 13 residues. Germline CDR1 is SGHRS and CDR2 is YFSETQ. V was shortened by 8 bases and J by 1 base, with 12 bases between the two germline ends. In DNA, the CDR3 is TGCGCCAGTAGCGGGACAGCCCAAGAGACCCAGTACTTC. It codes for CASSGTAQETQYF.

The rearrangement joins TRBV6-5 to TRBJ1-2, with D unresolved. The CDR3 sequence is 14 residues long. Germline assignment: CDR1 MNHEY and CDR2 SVGAGI. Trimming took off 4 bases at V and 3 bases at J, with 12 bases between the two ends. The DNA for the CDR3 is TGTGCCAGCAGTTTCCCGGGAAGGTACTATGGCTACACCTTC. Encoded protein: CASSFPGRYYGYTF.

The genes are TRBV7-8 and TRBJ1-2; D is undetermined. Germline-derived CDR1 and CDR2 are SGHVS and FQNEAQ. The CDR3 sequence is 14 residues long. Trimming took off 5 bases at V and 3 bases at J, with 13 bases between the two ends. This CDR3 reads CASSRFVGDYGYTF. The CDR3 nucleotides are TGTGCCAGCAGCCGGTTTGTCGGGGACTATGGCTACACCTTC.

This chain connects TRBV11-2 to TRBJ2-3; D is ambiguous. From germline, CDR1 is SGHAT and CDR2 FQNNGV. Trimming cost V 1 base and J 0 bases, with 14 bases left between them. This CDR3 comprises 17 residues. CDR3 nucleotide sequence: TGTGCCAGCAGCTTAGGGGTCGGCGGAGCTAGCACAGATACGCAGTATTTT. This codes for CASSLGVGGASTDTQYF.

The chain recombines TRBV29-1 with TRBJ2-5; the match to TRBD2 covers 12 bases. Trimming at V came to 5 bases and at J to 4 bases, leaving 8 bases not matched to a gene. The germline V gene has CDR1 SQVTM and CDR2 ANQGSEA. The CDR3 spans 15 residues. This chain's CDR3 is CSVSRLAGAGETQYF. The CDR3 nucleotides read TGCAGCGTTTCTAGACTAGCGGGAGCGGGAGAGACCCAGTACTTC.

The rearrangement uses TRBV6-5 and TRBJ2-3; 9 bases line up with TRBD1. Trimming took 6 bases from V and 6 from J; bases not matched to a gene: 10. The CDR3 is 15 amino acids. Germline V gives CDR1 MNHEY, CDR2 SVGAGI. As DNA, the CDR3 is TGTGCCAGCAGACGGGGACAGGGTGGTACCGATACGCAGTATTTT. It specifies CASRRGQGGTDTQYF.

The rearrangement links TRBV7-9 to TRBJ2-2, with D maybe TRBD2 (6 bases). V was trimmed by 8 bases and J by 0 bases, leaving 10 bases between them. Germline V gives CDR1 SEHNR, CDR2 FQNEAQ (reference sequence). CDR3 length equals 14 residues. The CDR3 DNA reads TGTGCCAGCGAGGCGGGGTCGAACACCGGGGAGCTGTTTTTT. It is translated as CASEAGSNTGELFF.

This chain connects TRBV28 to TRBJ1-2, with D possibly being TRBD1 (6 bases). Germline V CDR1 and CDR2: MDHEN, SYDVKM. Deletions cut 4 bases from V and 9 bases from J, with 18 bases between. CDR3 length: 14 amino acids. The CDR3 here is CASSYGGVWASYTF. The CDR3 DNA sequence: TGTGCCAGCAGTTATGGGGGCGTATGGGCGAGCTACACCTTC.